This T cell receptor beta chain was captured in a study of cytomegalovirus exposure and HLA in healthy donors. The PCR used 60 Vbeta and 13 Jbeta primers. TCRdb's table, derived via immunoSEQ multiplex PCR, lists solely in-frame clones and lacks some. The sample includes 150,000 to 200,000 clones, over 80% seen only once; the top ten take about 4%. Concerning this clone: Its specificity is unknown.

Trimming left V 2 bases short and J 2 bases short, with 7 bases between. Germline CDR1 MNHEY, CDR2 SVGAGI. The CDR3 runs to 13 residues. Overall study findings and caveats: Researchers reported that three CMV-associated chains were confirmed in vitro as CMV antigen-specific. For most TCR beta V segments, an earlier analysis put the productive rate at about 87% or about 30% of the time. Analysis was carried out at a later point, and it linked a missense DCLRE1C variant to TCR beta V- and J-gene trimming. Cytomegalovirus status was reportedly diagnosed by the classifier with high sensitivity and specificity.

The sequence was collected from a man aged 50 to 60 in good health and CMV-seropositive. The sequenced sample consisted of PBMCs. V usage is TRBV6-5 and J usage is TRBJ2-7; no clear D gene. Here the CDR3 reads CASSYEQTYEQYF. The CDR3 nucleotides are TGTGCCAGCAGTTACGAACAGACCTACGAGCAGTACTTC.